This entry lists 27 T cell receptor beta chains sequenced from one sample in a study of T-cell reconstitution after alpha-beta-depleted transplantation in children. TCRbeta library construction was performed incorporating unique molecular identifiers. MiXCR, applied by TCRdb to the PCR reads, yields one record per CDR3 protein. The data show 120,000 to 150,000 distinct CDR3 sequences, 8.5% to 10% seen once. Sequenced here: PBMCs, mostly from graft donor cells, sampled 180 days after TCRalphabeta/CD19-depleted stem cell transplant. The receptors derive from a female patient aged 2-10 years who had a stem cell transplant for congenital amegakaryocytic thrombocytopenia, so the T cells may come from the graft donor.

In its sample, this clonotype was seen a few times. V is TRBV12-3 or TRBV12-4 and J is TRBJ2-5; a possible D gene is TRBD2 (6 bases). The CDR3 is 14 amino acids. V was clipped by 6 bases and J by 4 bases, with 15 bases between them. The CDR3 loop reads CASSLDEGGETQYF. The CDR3 nucleotides read TGTGCCAGCAGCTTGGACGAGGGAGGAGAGACCCAGTACTTC.

This chain links TRBV3-1 with TRBJ2-7, with TRBD2 matching over 11 bases. The CDR3 runs 16 residues. Germline CDR1 and CDR2: LGHDT and YNNKEL (reference sequence). V shed 4 bases, J shed 2 bases, and the junction held 7 bases outside the gene matches. The DNA of the CDR3 is TGTGCCAGCAGCCCAGCTCAGACTAGCGGGACCTACGAGCAGTACTTC. Protein product: CASSPAQTSGTYEQYF.

This clonotype came up a few times. The rearrangement uses TRBV29-1 and TRBJ1-6; 7 bases are a match to TRBD1. The CDR3 is 13 residues long. Trimming cost V 4 bases and J 8 bases; bases outside gene matches: 5. Germline V gene data show CDR1 as SQVTM and CDR2 as ANQGSEA. CDR3 DNA: TGCAGCGTTGGAGACAGGGTATATTCACCCCTCCACTTT. Translating gives CSVGDRVYSPLHF. The full variable domain, rest sourced from reference TRBV29-1 and TRBJ1-6, is SAVISQKPSRDICQRGTSLTIQCQVDSQVTMMFWYRQQPGQSLTLIATANQGSEATYESGFVIDKFPISRPNLTFSTLTVSNMSPEDSSIYLCSVGDRVYSPLHFGNGTRLTVT.

This clonotype was counted at least ten times. The CDR3 sequence: CASSLEDGRETQYF. DNA of the CDR3: TGCGCCAGCAGCTTGGAGGACGGGCGGGAGACCCAGTACTTC. The chain employs TRBV5-1 and TRBJ2-5, with D hard to call. This CDR3 has 14 residues. From germline, CDR1 is SGHRS and CDR2 YFSETQ. V lost 0 bases, J lost 5 bases, and 11 bases lay in between.

This clonotype was seen repeatedly, ten times or more. This chain uses TRBV12-3 or TRBV12-4 with TRBJ2-7; D is possibly TRBD2 (5 bases). With 7 bases removed from V and 4 bases from J, the gap between germline ends came to 14 bases. The CDR3 runs to 13 residues. As DNA, the CDR3 is TGTGCCAGCAAAGAGGGATTACGGTACGAGCAGTACTTC. Translated, it gives CASKEGLRYEQYF.

This clonotype was detected only a few times. The rearrangement links TRBV12-3 or TRBV12-4 to TRBJ1-1; D remains unclear. V was trimmed by 3 bases and J by 3 bases, leaving 14 bases between them. There are 15 residues in the CDR3. The CDR3 DNA reads TGTGCCAGCAGTTTGGGTGACAACGGATACACTGAAGCTTTCTTT. This gives the protein CASSLGDNGYTEAFF.

The chain has TRBV12-3 or TRBV12-4 and TRBJ1-6; 8 bases match TRBD1. CDR3 length: 15 residues. The junction had 3 bases not matched to a gene; V was cut back by 3 bases and J by 5 bases. CDR3 nucleotide sequence: TGTGCCAGCAGTTTGGGACAGGTCAATAATTCACCCCTCCACTTT. Encoded protein: CASSLGQVNNSPLHF.

This clonotype was seen repeatedly, ten times or more. The chain combines TRBV11-2 with TRBJ2-5; 8 nucleotides line up with TRBD1. Trimming cost V 5 bases and J 2 bases; bases outside gene matches: 7. The CDR3 runs 15 residues. CDR1 SGHAT and CDR2 FQNNGV come from the germline V gene. The chain's CDR3 is CASSERQGRQETQYF. The CDR3 DNA follows: TGTGCCAGCAGCGAACGACAGGGGCGGCAAGAGACCCAGTACTTC.

This clonotype was recorded a few times. The chain couples TRBV12-3 or TRBV12-4 to TRBJ2-1; a possible D gene is TRBD2 (7 bases). V was trimmed by 6 bases and J by 4 bases, leaving 31 bases between them. The CDR3 length is 20 residues. CDR3: CASSPERDNRRNRFYNEQFF. The CDR3 coding sequence is TGTGCCAGCAGCCCCGAGCGGGACAACAGACGTAATAGATTTTACAATGAGCAGTTCTTC.

This clonotype was seen ten or more times. The chain recombines TRBV20-1 with TRBJ1-1; D unresolved. The CDR3 totals 14 residues. Germline CDR1 and CDR2: DFQATT and SNEGSKA (reference sequence). Deletions cut 1 base from V and 5 bases from J, with 14 bases between. In DNA form, the CDR3 reads TGCAGTGCTAGAGCTGGTCAGAAGAAAACTGAAGCTTTCTTT. It codes for CSARAGQKKTEAFF.

This clonotype occurred many times. Here the CDR3 reads CASSTYPMNTEAFF. CDR3 bases: TGTGCCAGCAGTACCTATCCTATGAACACTGAAGCTTTCTTT. The chain uses TRBV12-3 or TRBV12-4 and TRBJ1-1, with D unclear. There are 14 residues in the CDR3. With 5 bases removed from V and 0 bases from J, the gap between germline ends came to 10 bases.

This clonotype was detected a few times. The V gene is TRBV6-2 or TRBV6-3, the J gene TRBJ2-7; 9 bases agree with TRBD2. Trimming took 0 bases from V and 4 from J; bases not matched to a gene: 10. The CDR3 has 17 residues. Germline V gene sequence: CDR1 MNHEY, CDR2 SVGEGT. In nucleotides, the CDR3 is TGTGCCAGCAGTTACTCGCCGAGGTTAGCGGGAGTTTACGAGCAGTACTTC. It encodes CASSYSPRLAGVYEQYF.

Many counts were recorded for this clonotype. The chain uses TRBV18 and TRBJ2-5, with 7 nucleotides matching TRBD1. Germline CDR1 is KGHSH and CDR2 is LQKENI. The CDR3 sequence is 14 residues long. V shed 6 bases, J shed 2 bases, and the junction held 6 bases outside the gene matches. This CDR3 reads CASSPRDSQETQYF. The CDR3 nucleotides are TGTGCCAGCTCCCCCCGGGACAGTCAAGAGACCCAGTACTTC.

This clonotype has ten or more counts. The chain combines TRBV12-3 or TRBV12-4 with TRBJ2-7; 9 bases fit TRBD1. CDR3 length: 17 amino acids. Unmatched junction bases numbered 12, after V lost 5 bases and J lost 1 base. The CDR3 region is CASSNTRGQGGSYEQYF. For the CDR3, the DNA is TGTGCCAGCAGTAACACGAGGGGACAGGGTGGGTCCTACGAGCAGTACTTC.

This clonotype has just a few counts. A much larger clone differs from this one at a single base, so this may be a read error. The rearrangement links TRBV20-1 to TRBJ2-6; D gene unclear. Germline values: CDR1 DFQATT, CDR2 SNEGSKA (reference sequence). CDR3 size: 14 residues. V was clipped by 0 bases and J by 0 bases, with 3 bases between them. DNA for the CDR3: TGCAGTGCTAGAGAGGACTCTGGGGCCAACGTCCTGACTTTC. Protein sequence: CSAREDSGANVLTF.

This clonotype was counted ten times or more. The chain joins TRBV10-3 to TRBJ2-1; D might be TRBD1 (6 bases). This CDR3 spans 13 amino acids. Deletions cut 1 base from V and 9 bases from J, with 10 bases between. The V gene's germline CDR1 is ENHRY and CDR2 SYGVKD. The CDR3 DNA follows: TGTGCCATCAGTGAGTTTGGGGGCTTTGAGCAGTTCTTC. Translation gives CAISEFGGFEQFF.

This rearrangement joins TRBV5-1 to TRBJ2-7; 7 bases match TRBD1. V dropped 5 bases and J dropped 3; count of bases not matched to a gene: 5. The V gene's germline CDR1 is SGHRS and CDR2 YFSETQ. The CDR3 contains 13 residues. CDR3 DNA sequence: TGCGCCAGCAGTAACGACAGGGTCTACGAGCAGTACTTC. It translates to CASSNDRVYEQYF.

This clonotype was recorded at least ten times. The rearrangement uses TRBV5-1 and TRBJ2-1, with TRBD2 matching 8 bases. Germline V lookup: CDR1 SGHRS, CDR2 YFSETQ. Trimming cost V 3 bases and J 5 bases; bases outside gene matches: 10. The CDR3 consists of 16 residues. CDR3 DNA sequence: TGCGCCAGCAGCTCCCTTGGCGGGAGGAATGACAATGAGCAGTTCTTC. It translates to CASSSLGGRNDNEQFF.

This clonotype was counted at least ten times. The rearrangement links TRBV7-3 to TRBJ2-1; 9 bases fit TRBD2. Trimming at V came to 4 bases and at J to 3 bases, leaving 4 bases not matched to a gene. The CDR3 totals 15 residues. Germline V gives CDR1 SGHTA, CDR2 FQGTGA. The DNA for the CDR3 is TGTGCCAGCAGCTCGACTAGCGGATTCTACAATGAGCAGTTCTTC. Its protein product is CASSSTSGFYNEQFF.

This clonotype was seen a handful of times. The chain is built from TRBV7-6 and TRBJ2-2; no reliable D call. CDR3 length: 13 amino acids. Looked up from germline, CDR1 is SGHVS and CDR2 is FNYEAQ. Trimming removed 8 bases at V and 1 base at J, with 8 bases between. CDR3 in amino acids: CASAFGNTGELFF. The CDR3 coding sequence is TGTGCCAGCGCCTTTGGGAACACCGGGGAGCTGTTTTTT.

This clonotype showed up just a few times. The chain recombines TRBV6-6 with TRBJ1-5; D not resolved. The CDR3 runs 13 residues. Trimming shortened V by 8 bases and J by 5 bases, and 13 bases separated the two germline ends. Germline V gives CDR1 MNHNY, CDR2 SVGAGI (reference sequence). This CDR3 reads CASGRASYQPQHF. The CDR3 DNA reads as TGTGCCAGCGGTAGGGCGTCCTATCAGCCCCAGCATTTT.

This clonotype was picked up many times. J is TRBJ1-5 and V is TRBV20-1; TRBD1 might be the D (6 bases). This CDR3 spans 17 amino acids. The V and J ends lost 1 base and 0 bases respectively, with 16 bases between them. CDR1 DFQATT and CDR2 SNEGSKA come from the germline V gene (reference sequence). In nucleotides, the CDR3 is TGCAGTGCTAGAGTCTCACAGGGAGATTATAGCAATCAGCCCCAGCATTTT. Amino acids: CSARVSQGDYSNQPQHF.

This clonotype was seen ten or more times. The rearrangement links TRBV12-3 or TRBV12-4 to TRBJ2-5; the D gene is possibly TRBD2 (5 bases). This CDR3 has 12 residues. V was shortened by 8 bases and J by 2 bases, with 9 bases between the two germline ends. The CDR3 is CASSGRQETQYF. For the CDR3, the DNA is TGTGCCAGCTCTGGGAGACAAGAGACCCAGTACTTC.

This clonotype was seen ten or more times. The chain uses TRBV28 and TRBJ2-5; D is possibly TRBD2 (6 bases). V was shortened by 4 bases and J by 4 bases, with 10 bases between the two germline ends. Germline V gives CDR1 MDHEN, CDR2 SYDVKM. This CDR3 contains 13 residues. The chain's CDR3 is CASSSSAGETQYF. CDR3 sequence (DNA): TGTGCCAGCAGTTCATCAGCGGGAGAGACCCAGTACTTC. Looking up the rest from reference TRBV28 and TRBJ2-5 gives the full variable domain: DVKVTQSSRYLVKRTGEKVFLECVQDMDHENMFWYRQDPGLGLRLIYFSYDVKMKEKGDIPEGYSVSREKKERFSLILESASTNQTSMYLCASSSSAGETQYFGPGTRLLVL.

This chain joins TRBV12-3 or TRBV12-4 and TRBJ2-7; possibly TRBD1 for D (5 bases). V gave up 7 bases and J gave up 1 base, with 11 bases separating them. The CDR3 extends over 13 amino acids. The CDR3 coding sequence is TGTGCCAGCACCCGGACACCTTCCTACGAGCAGTACTTC. Its translation: CASTRTPSYEQYF.

The rearrangement uses TRBV11-1 and TRBJ2-2; 7 bases are a match to TRBD2. This CDR3 comprises 19 residues. J lost 1 base, V lost 6 bases, and 17 bases had no gene match. Germline loops: CDR1 SGHAT, CDR2 FQDESV (reference sequence). CDR3 coding DNA: TGTGCCAGCAGTAACCCCCTAGGTCTGACTAGCCTGAACACCGGGGAGCTGTTTTTT. Translated: CASSNPLGLTSLNTGELFF.

At least ten counts were recorded for this clonotype. This chain joins TRBV7-3 and TRBJ2-2; no firm D call. Germline V gene sequence: CDR1 SGHTA, CDR2 FQGTGA. This CDR3 has 14 residues. V was clipped by 5 bases and J by 2 bases, with 9 bases between them. CDR3: CASSPRHNTGELFF. CDR3 DNA: TGTGCCAGCAGCCCCCGACACAACACCGGGGAGCTGTTTTTT.